This is a list of T cell receptor beta chains from one sample in a study of T cell responses to AZD1222 COVID-19 vaccine. Sequencing used immunoSEQ multiplex PCR; TCRdb keeps in-frame clones, though not all of them. The sample carries about 130,000 clones, around 89% recorded once. The sample here was peripheral blood, taken 28 days after the second AZD1222 dose. The origin of the receptors is an adult who received the AZD1222 COVID-19 vaccine. Both conserved end residues are part of each CDR3. The D gene is left open where the match is weak. Clone size is not always given. Where it is, it says once, few, many or a class for expanded clones.

TRBJ1-5,TRBV6-6,few,-,CASVRDGELNQPQHF,TGTGCCAGTGTCCGGGACGGCGAACTCAATCAGCCCCAGCATTTT
TRBJ1-2,TRBV10-3,-,-,CAISAAGLDGYTF,TGTGCCATCAGTGCCGCAGGGTTAGATGGCTACACCTTC
TRBJ2-3,TRBV18,-,TRBD1,CASTTGPDTQYF,TGTGCCAGCACGACAGGGCCAGATACGCAGTATTTT
TRBJ2-7,TRBV7-9,-,-,CASSFSYEQYF,TGTGCCAGCAGTTTCTCCTACGAGCAGTACTTC
TRBJ1-3,TRBV29-1,few,-,CPTCRQYGGNTIYF,TGCCCCACTTGTCGTCAGTATGGAGGAAACACCATATATTTT
TRBJ1-2,TRBV11-2,once,-,CASSLDEGLWGGYTF,TGTGCCAGCAGCTTAGATGAAGGGCTATGGGGTGGCTACACCTTC
TRBJ2-7,TRBV10-3,-,TRBD2,CAISDWGLVDSYEQYF,TGTGCCATCAGTGACTGGGGACTAGTCGATTCCTACGAGCAGTACTTC
TRBJ1-4,TRBV30,once,TRBD1,CAWSRRRDREKLFF,TGTGCCTGGAGTAGACGCCGGGACAGGGAAAAACTGTTTTTT
TRBJ1-5,TRBV6-5,-,-,CASRDVSYGPQHF,TGTGCCAGCCGCGACGTTAGCTATGGGCCCCAGCATTTT
TRBJ1-2,TRBV2,-,TRBD1,CASSEAQGPGQGRSYGYTF,TGTGCCAGCAGTGAAGCTCAAGGTCCGGGACAGGGCAGGTCCTATGGCTACACCTTC
TRBJ1-4,TRBV6-6,-,TRBD1,CASSMGDREVEKLFF,TGTGCCAGCAGTATGGGGGACAGGGAGGTTGAAAAACTGTTTTTT